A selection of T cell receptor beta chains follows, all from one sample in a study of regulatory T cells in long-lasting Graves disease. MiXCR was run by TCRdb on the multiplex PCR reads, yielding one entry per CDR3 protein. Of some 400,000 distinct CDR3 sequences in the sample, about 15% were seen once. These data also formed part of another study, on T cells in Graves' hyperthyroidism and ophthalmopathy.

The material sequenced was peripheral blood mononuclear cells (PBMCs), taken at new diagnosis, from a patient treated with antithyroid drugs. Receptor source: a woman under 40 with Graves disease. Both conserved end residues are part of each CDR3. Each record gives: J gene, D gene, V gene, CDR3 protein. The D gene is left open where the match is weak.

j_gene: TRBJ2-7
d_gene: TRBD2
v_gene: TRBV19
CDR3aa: CASSIEVAGGYYEQYF

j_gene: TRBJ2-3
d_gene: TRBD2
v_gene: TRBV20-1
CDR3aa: CSADPGLAGEWLISDTQYF

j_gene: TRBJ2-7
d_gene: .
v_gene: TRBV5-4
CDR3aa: CASSSPGLPYEQYF

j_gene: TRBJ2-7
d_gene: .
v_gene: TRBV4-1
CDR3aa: CASSQVADSFIPYEQYF

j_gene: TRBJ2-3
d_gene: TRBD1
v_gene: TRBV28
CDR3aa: CASSPPGQGDTDTQYF

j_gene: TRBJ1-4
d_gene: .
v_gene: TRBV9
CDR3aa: CASSERGTAGNEKLFF

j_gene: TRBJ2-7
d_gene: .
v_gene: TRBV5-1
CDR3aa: CASSSTGTVAYEQYF

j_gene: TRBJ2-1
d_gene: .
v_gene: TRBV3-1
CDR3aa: CASSQDRGSNEQFF

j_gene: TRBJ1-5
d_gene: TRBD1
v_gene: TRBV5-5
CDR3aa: CASSRGQGENQPRHF

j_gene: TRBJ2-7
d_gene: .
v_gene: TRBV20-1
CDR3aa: CSASTGRGTSYEQYF

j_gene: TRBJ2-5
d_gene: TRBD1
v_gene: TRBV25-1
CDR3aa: CASSDATGVAEWYF

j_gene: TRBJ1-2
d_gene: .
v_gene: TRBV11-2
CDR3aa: CASNGVGRHYGYTF

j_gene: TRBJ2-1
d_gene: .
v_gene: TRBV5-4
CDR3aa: CASSLVGAAYNEQFF

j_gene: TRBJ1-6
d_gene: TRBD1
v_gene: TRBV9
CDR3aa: CASSVEQGGNSPLHF

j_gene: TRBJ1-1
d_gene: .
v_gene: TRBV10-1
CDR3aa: CASSESGVENTEAFF

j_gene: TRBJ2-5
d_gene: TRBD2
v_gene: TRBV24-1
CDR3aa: CATSDPRPGGDQYF

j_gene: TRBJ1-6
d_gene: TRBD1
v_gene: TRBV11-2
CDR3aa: CASSQGQGYNSPLHF

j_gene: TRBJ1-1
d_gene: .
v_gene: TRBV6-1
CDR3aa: CASAGVTEAFF

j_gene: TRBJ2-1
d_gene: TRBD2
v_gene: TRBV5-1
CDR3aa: CASSEGLAVRLRVPHNEQFF

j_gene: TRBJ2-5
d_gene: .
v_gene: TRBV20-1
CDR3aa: CSACIAGEETQYF

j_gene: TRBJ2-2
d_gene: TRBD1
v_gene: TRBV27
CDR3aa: CASSFLFGTEDGELFF

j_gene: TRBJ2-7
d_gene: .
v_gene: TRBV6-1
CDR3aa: CATPRTKAQRIYEQYF

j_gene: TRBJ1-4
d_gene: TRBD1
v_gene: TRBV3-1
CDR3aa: CASSQKGTGVNEKLFF

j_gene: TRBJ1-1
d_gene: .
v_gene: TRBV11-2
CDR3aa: CASSYPGGNTEAFF

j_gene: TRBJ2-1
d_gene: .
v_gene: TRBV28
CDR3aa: CASSLTGVSSYNEQFF

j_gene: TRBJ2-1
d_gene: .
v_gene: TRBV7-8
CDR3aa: CASSLSGTHNEQFF

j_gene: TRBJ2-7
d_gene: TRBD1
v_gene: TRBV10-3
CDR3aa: CAISEGQGTYEQYF

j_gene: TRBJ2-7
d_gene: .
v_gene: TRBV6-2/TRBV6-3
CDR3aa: CASSYSMGGPRMYEQYF

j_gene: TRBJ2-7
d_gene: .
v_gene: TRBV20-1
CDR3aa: CSASLRRGMRATYEQYF

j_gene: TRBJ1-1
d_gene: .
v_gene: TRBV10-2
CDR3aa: CASSELENTEAFF

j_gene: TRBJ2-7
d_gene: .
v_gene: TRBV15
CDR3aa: CATSRDHQYEQYF

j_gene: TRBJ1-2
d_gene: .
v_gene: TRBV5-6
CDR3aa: CASSPGTPPNYGYTF

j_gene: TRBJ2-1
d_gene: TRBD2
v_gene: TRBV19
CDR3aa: CASRQEGTRVNNEQFF

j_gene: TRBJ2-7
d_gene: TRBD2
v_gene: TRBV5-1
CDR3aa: CASSLSNIGREISYEQYF

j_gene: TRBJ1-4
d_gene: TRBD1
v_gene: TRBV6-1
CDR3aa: CASTAQGAGAEKLFF

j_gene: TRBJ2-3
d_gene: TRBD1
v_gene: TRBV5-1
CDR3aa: CASSLGQGQATDTQYF

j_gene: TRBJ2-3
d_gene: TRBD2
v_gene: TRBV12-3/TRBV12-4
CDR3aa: CASSFGGGADTQYF

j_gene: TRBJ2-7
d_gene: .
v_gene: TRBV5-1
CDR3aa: CASSLEGRVNFEQYF

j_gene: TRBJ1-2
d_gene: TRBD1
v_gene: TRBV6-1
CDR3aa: CASRLGYGTAYGYTF

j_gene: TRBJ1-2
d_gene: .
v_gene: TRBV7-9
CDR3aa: CASSLGHRDGYTF

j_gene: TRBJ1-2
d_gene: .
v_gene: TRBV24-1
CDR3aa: CATSDPGRDGHTF